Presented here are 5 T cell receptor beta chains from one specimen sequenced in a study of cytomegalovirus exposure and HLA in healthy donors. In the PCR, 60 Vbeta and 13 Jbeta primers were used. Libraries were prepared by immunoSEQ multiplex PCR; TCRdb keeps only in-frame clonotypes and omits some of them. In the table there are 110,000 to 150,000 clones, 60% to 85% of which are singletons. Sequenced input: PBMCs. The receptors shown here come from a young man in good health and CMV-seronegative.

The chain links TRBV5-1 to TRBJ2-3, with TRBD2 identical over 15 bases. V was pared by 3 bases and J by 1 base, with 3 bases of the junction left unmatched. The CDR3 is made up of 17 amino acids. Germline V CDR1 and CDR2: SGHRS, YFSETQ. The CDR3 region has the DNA TGCGCCAGCAGCTCCTGGACTAGCGGGAGGGGCACAGATACGCAGTATTTT. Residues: CASSSWTSGRGTDTQYF.

The CDR3 nucleotides are TGCGCCAGCAGCTTGGCCGCACGGGGGGATACGCAGTATTTT. The encoded protein is CASSLAARGDTQYF. This chain joins TRBV5-1 and TRBJ2-3, with a possible D match to TRBD2 (6 bases). Germline assignment: CDR1 SGHRS and CDR2 YFSETQ. V was trimmed by 0 bases and J by 6 bases, leaving 11 bases between them. The CDR3 consists of 14 residues.

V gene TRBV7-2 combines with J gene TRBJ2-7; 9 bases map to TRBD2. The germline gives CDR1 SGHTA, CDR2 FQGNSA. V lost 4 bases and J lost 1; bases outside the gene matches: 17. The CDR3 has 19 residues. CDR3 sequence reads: CASSSASKGWSGRSYEQYF. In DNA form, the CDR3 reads TGTGCCAGCAGCTCAGCAAGCAAGGGTTGGAGCGGGAGGTCCTACGAGCAGTACTTC.

CDR3 sequence reads: CSAAVDRNTEAFF. The CDR3 DNA sequence: TGCAGCGCTGCCGTAGACAGGAACACTGAAGCTTTCTTT. The chain links TRBV29-1 to TRBJ1-1; tentatively, D is TRBD1 (5 bases). This CDR3 spans 13 amino acids. The V gene lost 7 bases and the J gene lost 1 base, with 13 bases spanning the gap. CDR1 SQVTM and CDR2 ANQGSEA come from the germline V gene.

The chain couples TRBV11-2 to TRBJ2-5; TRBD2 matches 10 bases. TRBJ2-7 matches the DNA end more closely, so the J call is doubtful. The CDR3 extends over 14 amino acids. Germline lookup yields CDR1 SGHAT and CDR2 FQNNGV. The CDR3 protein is CASSFRTSGYEQYF. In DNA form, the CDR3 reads TGTGCCAGCAGCTTCCGGACTAGCGGCTACGAGCAGTACTTC.